The rows below give T cell receptor beta chains drawn from one sample of a study of blood T cells in healthy people across ages. One entry per CDR3 protein, called by TCRdb with MiXCR from the 5' RACE reads. This sample carries about 640,000 distinct CDR3 sequences, 58% of them seen once, and the ten largest clones take 30% to 40%. The sequenced sample consisted of blood. Receptors originate from a man in his 60s in good health. The CDR3 runs from the conserved cysteine through the conserved F or W. The order of the fields is CDR3 length, V gene, CDR3 protein.

length: 13
V: TRBV20-1
CDR3: CSAPASGGETQYF

length: 18
V: TRBV9
CDR3: CASSVAGSGGPSYNEQFF

length: 14
V: TRBV20-1
CDR3: CSAPLSGGANEQFF

length: 13
V: TRBV12-3/TRBV12-4
CDR3: CASSSWTVGGYTF

length: 17
V: TRBV14
CDR3: CASSPRRTGTTTYEQYF

length: 16
V: TRBV7-2
CDR3: CASSTRLAGITDTQYF

length: 17
V: TRBV3-1
CDR3: CASSRLRRASSTDTQYF

length: 16
V: TRBV20-1
CDR3: CSAVLGAAMYGETQYF

length: 14
V: TRBV6-1
CDR3: CASSDRLAEETQYF

length: 14
V: TRBV29-1
CDR3: CSVHVWGAQETQYF

length: 15
V: TRBV15
CDR3: CATSRDRDRSYEQYF

length: 18
V: TRBV20-1
CDR3: CSARDSRQGTSYNSPLHF

length: 15
V: TRBV5-1
CDR3: CASAGTEGSYNEQFF

length: 15
V: TRBV6-5
CDR3: CASSGEQGFTDTQYF

length: 13
V: TRBV20-1
CDR3: CSAQGLALDTQYF

length: 13
V: TRBV20-1
CDR3: CSARGESRYGYTF

length: 14
V: TRBV3-1
CDR3: CASSPGRSYNEQYF

length: 11
V: TRBV20-1
CDR3: CSAVARETQYF

length: 12
V: TRBV20-1
CDR3: CSAKRGYNEQFF

length: 15
V: TRBV12-3/TRBV12-4
CDR3: CASSLALAGPYEQYF

length: 15
V: TRBV20-1
CDR3: CSPNLRGTPSEEQFF

length: 13
V: TRBV6-1
CDR3: CATDRGLLNEQFF

length: 13
V: TRBV3-1
CDR3: CASSPKGNQPQHF

length: 16
V: TRBV14
CDR3: CASSQETGPTGLAQHF

length: 12
V: TRBV29-1
CDR3: CSVPRWGRGYTF

length: 13
V: TRBV6-6
CDR3: CASSRIRNTEAFF

length: 16
V: TRBV5-1
CDR3: CASSLVAEQGQETQYF

length: 15
V: TRBV7-2
CDR3: CASSLGVSLAGELFF

length: 15
V: TRBV7-9
CDR3: CASSLAGQGMYGYTF

length: 14
V: TRBV11-2
CDR3: CASSLEPVSAEAFF

length: 16
V: TRBV18
CDR3: CASSPKAGPSQETQYF

length: 14
V: TRBV2
CDR3: CASSELGANYGYTF

length: 16
V: TRBV5-1
CDR3: CASSYLVRSKMDTQYF

length: 15
V: TRBV5-1
CDR3: CASSLSTSSYNEQFF

length: 14
V: TRBV6-2/TRBV6-3
CDR3: CASSYPGRAEKLFF

length: 13
V: TRBV5-1
CDR3: CASRRTGMVGYTF

length: 17
V: TRBV6-2/TRBV6-3
CDR3: CASSEEPPTSGSYEQYF

length: 12
V: TRBV20-1
CDR3: CSASMPGYEQYF

length: 14
V: TRBV29-1
CDR3: CSVAEGAVTGELFF

length: 15
V: TRBV4-1
CDR3: CASSREGQPNQPQHF

length: 13
V: TRBV4-1
CDR3: CASSLQGGDTQYF

length: 13
V: TRBV3-1
CDR3: CASSQRGSETQYF

length: 14
V: TRBV12-3/TRBV12-4
CDR3: CASSLNIPPYEQYF

length: 14
V: TRBV6-6
CDR3: CASSPGRGYNEQFF

length: 14
V: TRBV25-1
CDR3: CASSESDGVGAQYF